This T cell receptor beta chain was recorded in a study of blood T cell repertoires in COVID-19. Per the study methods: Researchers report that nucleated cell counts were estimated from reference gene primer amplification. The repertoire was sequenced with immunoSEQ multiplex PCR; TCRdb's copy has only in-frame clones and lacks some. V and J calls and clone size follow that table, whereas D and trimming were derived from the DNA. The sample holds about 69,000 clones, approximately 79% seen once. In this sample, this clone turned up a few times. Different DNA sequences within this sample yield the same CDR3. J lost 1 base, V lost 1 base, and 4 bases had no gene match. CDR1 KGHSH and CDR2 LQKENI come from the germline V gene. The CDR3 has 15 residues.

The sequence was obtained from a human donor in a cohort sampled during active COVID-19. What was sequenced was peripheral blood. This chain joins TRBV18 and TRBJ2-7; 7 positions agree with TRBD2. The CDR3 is CASSPRAGISYEQYF. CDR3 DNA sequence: TGTGCCAGCTCACCACGAGCGGGAATATCCTACGAGCAGTACTTC.